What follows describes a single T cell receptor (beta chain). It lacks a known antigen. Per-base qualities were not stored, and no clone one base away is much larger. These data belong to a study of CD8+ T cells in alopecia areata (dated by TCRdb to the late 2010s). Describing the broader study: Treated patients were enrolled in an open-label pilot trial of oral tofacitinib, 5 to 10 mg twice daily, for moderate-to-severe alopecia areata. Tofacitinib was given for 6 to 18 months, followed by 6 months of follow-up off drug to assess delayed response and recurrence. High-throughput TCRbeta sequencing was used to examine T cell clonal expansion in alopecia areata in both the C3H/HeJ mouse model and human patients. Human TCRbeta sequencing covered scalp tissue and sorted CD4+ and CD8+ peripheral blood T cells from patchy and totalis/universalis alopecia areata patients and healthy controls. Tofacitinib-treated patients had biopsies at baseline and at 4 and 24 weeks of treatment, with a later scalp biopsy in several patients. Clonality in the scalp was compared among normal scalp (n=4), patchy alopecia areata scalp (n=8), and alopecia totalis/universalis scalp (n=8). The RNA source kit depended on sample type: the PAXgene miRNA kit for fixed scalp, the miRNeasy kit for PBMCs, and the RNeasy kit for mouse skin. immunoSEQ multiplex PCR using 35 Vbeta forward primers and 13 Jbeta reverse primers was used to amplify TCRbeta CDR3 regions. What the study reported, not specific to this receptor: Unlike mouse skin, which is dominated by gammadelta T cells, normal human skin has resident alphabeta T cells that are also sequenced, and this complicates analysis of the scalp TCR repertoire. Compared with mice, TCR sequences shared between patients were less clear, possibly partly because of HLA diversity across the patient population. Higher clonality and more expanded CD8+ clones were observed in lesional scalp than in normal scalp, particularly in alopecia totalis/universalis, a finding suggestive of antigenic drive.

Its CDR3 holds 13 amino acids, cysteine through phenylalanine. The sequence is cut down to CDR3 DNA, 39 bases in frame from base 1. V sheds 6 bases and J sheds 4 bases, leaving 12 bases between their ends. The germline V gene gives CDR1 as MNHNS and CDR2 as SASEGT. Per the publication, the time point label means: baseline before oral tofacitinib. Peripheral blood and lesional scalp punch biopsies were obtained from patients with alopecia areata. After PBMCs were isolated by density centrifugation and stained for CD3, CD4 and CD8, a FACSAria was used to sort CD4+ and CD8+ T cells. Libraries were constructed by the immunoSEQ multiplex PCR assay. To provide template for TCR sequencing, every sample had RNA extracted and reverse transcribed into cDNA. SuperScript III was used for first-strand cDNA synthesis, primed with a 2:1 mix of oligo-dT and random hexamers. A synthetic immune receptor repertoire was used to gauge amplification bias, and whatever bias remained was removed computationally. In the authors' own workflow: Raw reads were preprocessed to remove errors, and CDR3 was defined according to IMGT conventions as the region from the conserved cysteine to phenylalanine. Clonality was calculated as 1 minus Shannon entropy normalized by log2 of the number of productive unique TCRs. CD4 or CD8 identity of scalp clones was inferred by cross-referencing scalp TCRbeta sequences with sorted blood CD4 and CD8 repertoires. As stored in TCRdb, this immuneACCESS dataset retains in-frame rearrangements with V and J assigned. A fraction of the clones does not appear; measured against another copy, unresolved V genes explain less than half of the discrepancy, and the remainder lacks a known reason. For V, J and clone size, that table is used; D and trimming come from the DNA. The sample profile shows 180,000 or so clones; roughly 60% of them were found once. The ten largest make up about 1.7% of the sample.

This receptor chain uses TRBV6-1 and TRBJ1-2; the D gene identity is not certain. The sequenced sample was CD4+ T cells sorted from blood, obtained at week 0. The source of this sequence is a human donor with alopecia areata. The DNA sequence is TGTGCCAGCAGCTTAGAGACGACCTATGGCTACACCTTC. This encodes CASSLETTYGYTF.